This is a list of T cell receptor beta chains from one sample in a study of cytomegalovirus exposure and HLA in healthy donors. Profiling relied on immunoSEQ multiplex PCR, and the TCRdb table lists in-frame clones only, not all of them. Here the sample spans 150,000 to 200,000 clones, approximately 67% being singletons. Source material: PBMCs. The receptor source for this set is a man in his forties or fifties in good health and CMV-seronegative. Each CDR3 is given with its conserved first and last residue. The order of the fields is clone size, V gene, J gene, D gene, CDR3 protein, CDR3 DNA. D genes are given only for firm matches. The listing skips clone size in some rows; elsewhere it reads once, few, many or a size class.

>-|TRBV5-1|TRBJ1-5|-
CASVRDKGQPQHF
TGCGCCAGCGTACGGGACAAAGGTCAGCCCCAGCATTTT
>-|TRBV29-1|TRBJ2-1|-
CSVERGGSGNEQFF
TGCAGCGTTGAGAGGGGAGGCTCGGGGAATGAGCAGTTCTTC
>-|TRBV6-5|TRBJ2-3|TRBD2
CASSYASGSIADTQYF
TGTGCCAGCAGCTACGCTAGCGGGAGTATTGCAGATACGCAGTATTTT
>-|TRBV5-6|TRBJ1-2|-
CASGTNGGAIYGYTF
TGTGCCAGCGGAACAAACGGGGGGGCCATCTATGGCTACACCTTC
>-|TRBV2|TRBJ2-2|-
CASSEESSSAGELFF
TGTGCCAGCAGTGAAGAGTCTAGCTCGGCCGGGGAGCTGTTTTTT
>few|TRBV27|TRBJ2-7|TRBD2
CASSLKGFTGGRSYEQYF
TGTGCCAGCAGTTTGAAGGGGTTCACGGGAGGGAGGTCCTACGAGCAGTACTTC
>-|TRBV7-6|TRBJ2-3|TRBD2
CASSQLTSGGADTQYF
TGTGCCAGCAGCCAACTGACTAGCGGGGGCGCAGATACGCAGTATTTT
>few|TRBV4-3|TRBJ2-2|-
CASSQGQVNTGELFF
TGCGCCAGCAGCCAAGGACAGGTGAACACCGGGGAGCTGTTTTTT
>-|TRBV27|TRBJ2-3|-
CASRAGESDTQYF
TGTGCCAGCAGAGCAGGGGAATCAGATACGCAGTATTTT
>few|TRBV4-1|TRBJ2-6|-
CASSQGGGSGANVLTF
TGCGCCAGCAGCCAAGGTGGAGGTTCCGGGGCCAACGTCCTGACTTTC
>-|TRBV7-2|TRBJ2-3|-
CASSKRDSRLSTDTQYF
TGTGCCAGCAGCAAAAGAGACTCGCGCCTAAGCACAGATACGCAGTATTTT
>-|TRBV6-4|TRBJ2-1|TRBD2
CASSGLAGGRSSYNEQFF
TGTGCCAGCAGTGGACTAGCGGGGGGGAGGAGCTCCTACAATGAGCAGTTCTTC
>once|TRBV2|TRBJ2-5|TRBD2
CASKLTSGGQETQYF
TGTGCCAGCAAATTAACTAGCGGGGGACAAGAGACCCAGTACTTC
>-|TRBV19|TRBJ2-1|TRBD2
CASSIDGLAIINNEQFF
TGTGCCAGTAGTATTGATGGACTAGCGATTATAAACAATGAGCAGTTCTTC
>-|TRBV6-5|TRBJ2-1|TRBD2
CATNRAGYSYNEQFF
TGTGCCACCAACAGAGCGGGATACTCCTACAATGAGCAGTTCTTC
>few|TRBV6-5|TRBJ2-3|-
CASRMDSTDTQYF
TGTGCCAGCAGGATGGACAGTACAGATACGCAGTATTTT
>few|TRBV18|TRBJ2-3|-
CASSPGGVMADTQYF
TGTGCCAGCTCACCTGGAGGAGTAATGGCAGATACGCAGTATTTT
>few|TRBV5-8|TRBJ2-3|TRBD2
CASSLVSGGLGTDTQYF
TGTGCCAGCAGCTTGGTCAGCGGGGGGTTGGGCACAGATACGCAGTATTTT
>few|TRBV5-6|TRBJ2-4|-
CASSFQSRGRGGIKNIQYF
TGTGCCAGCAGCTTTCAGTCCAGGGGTAGGGGGGGGATCAAAAACATTCAGTACTTC
>few|TRBV5-1|TRBJ1-6|TRBD1
CASRSDRGPKSLHF
TGCGCCAGCAGGTCCGACAGGGGGCCAAAGTCCCTCCACTTT
>-|TRBV5-1|TRBJ2-2|-
CASSLEYSLRGHTTGELFF
TGCGCCAGCAGCTTGGAGTACTCTCTTAGGGGACATACCACCGGGGAGCTGTTTTTT
>-|TRBV7-7|TRBJ2-2|-
CASSSDSVELFF
TGTGCCAGCAGCTCTGACTCGGTGGAGCTGTTTTTT
>-|TRBV7-2|TRBJ2-1|TRBD2
CASSLERTSLINEQFF
TGTGCCAGCAGCTTAGAGAGGACTAGCTTAATCAATGAGCAGTTCTTC
>-|TRBV7-2|TRBJ2-7|-
CASSFYVGASYEQYF
TGTGCCAGCAGCTTCTATGTGGGCGCGTCCTACGAGCAGTACTTC
>-|TRBV7-2|TRBJ1-5|-
CASSLTTDYSNQPQHF
TGTGCCAGCAGCTTGACCACAGATTATAGCAATCAGCCCCAGCATTTT
>few|TRBV4-1|TRBJ2-7|TRBD2
CASSQLAGGTIYEQYF
TGCGCCAGCAGCCAATTAGCGGGAGGCACTATCTACGAGCAGTACTTC
>-|TRBV28|TRBJ2-3|-
CASKLSTGDITDTQYF
TGTGCCAGCAAGCTCTCAACGGGGGATATCACAGATACGCAGTATTTT
>-|TRBV25-1|TRBJ2-1|-
CASSEYGASVQFF
TGTGCCAGCAGTGAATATGGGGCTAGTGTGCAGTTCTTC
>-|TRBV6-5|TRBJ1-3|TRBD1
CASSYSTGISGNTIYF
TGTGCCAGCAGTTACTCGACAGGGATCTCTGGAAACACCATATATTTT
>-|TRBV7-9|TRBJ2-3|TRBD1
CASSYTGVSTDTQYF
TGTGCCAGCAGTTACACAGGGGTGTCGACAGATACGCAGTATTTT
>-|TRBV9|TRBJ2-5|TRBD2
CASSVAGGAEETQYF
TGTGCCAGCAGCGTAGCGGGGGGGGCTGAAGAGACCCAGTACTTC
>-|TRBV15|TRBJ2-2|-
CATSRDRGVTGELFF
TGTGCCACCAGCAGAGATCGCGGGGTCACCGGGGAGCTGTTTTTT
>-|TRBV21-1|TRBJ2-3|-
CASSNREADTQYF
TGTGCCAGCAGCAATAGGGAGGCAGATACGCAGTATTTT
>few|TRBV6-1|TRBJ2-7|TRBD1
CASSPTGALRYEQYF
TGTGCCAGCAGCCCGACAGGGGCCTTGAGATACGAGCAGTACTTC
>few|TRBV6-1|TRBJ1-4|TRBD1
CASSADRGEKLFF
TGTGCCAGCAGTGCGGACAGGGGGGAAAAACTGTTTTTT
>-|TRBV12-5|TRBJ2-5|-
CASGFLTWGEETQYF
TGTGCTAGTGGTTTCTTGACATGGGGGGAGGAGACCCAGTACTTC
>-|TRBV11-3|TRBJ2-3|TRBD2
CASSLGAGSTDTQYF
TGTGCCAGCAGCTTAGGAGCGGGGAGCACAGATACGCAGTATTTT
>once|TRBV6-5|TRBJ2-7|-
CASSYSEVYEQYF
TGTGCCAGCAGTTACTCAGAGGTCTACGAGCAGTACTTC
>-|TRBV28|TRBJ2-4|-
CASTSQAKNIQYF
TGTGCCAGCACCAGTCAGGCCAAAAACATTCAGTACTTC
>-|TRBV20-1|TRBJ2-1|-
CSANRNNEQFF
TGCAGTGCTAACAGGAACAATGAGCAGTTCTTC
>-|TRBV6-1|TRBJ2-3|TRBD2
CASNPTSGSDTQYF
TGTGCCAGCAACCCGACTAGCGGGTCGGATACGCAGTATTTT
>-|TRBV30|TRBJ2-1|TRBD1
CAWTRDSQNNEQFF
TGTGCCTGGACTCGGGACAGTCAAAACAATGAGCAGTTCTTC
>-|TRBV5-1|TRBJ2-7|TRBD1
CASSGQGAAGEQYF
TGCGCCAGCAGCGGTCAGGGGGCCGCGGGTGAGCAGTACTTC
>-|TRBV4-1|TRBJ1-1|TRBD1
CASSQDRDRGRAFF
TGCGCCAGCAGCCAAGATCGGGACAGGGGTAGGGCTTTCTTT
>-|TRBV5-6|TRBJ1-2|TRBD1
CASSQMAGTANYGYTF
TGTGCCAGCAGCCAAATGGCCGGGACAGCTAACTATGGCTACACCTTC
>-|TRBV29-1|TRBJ2-7|-
CSVTDSAYEQYF
TGCAGCGTTACGGACTCAGCCTACGAGCAGTACTTC
>-|TRBV7-9|TRBJ2-2|TRBD1
CASSRWTGTSGELFF
TGTGCCAGCAGCCGGTGGACAGGGACGTCCGGGGAGCTGTTTTTT
>-|TRBV19|TRBJ2-2|-
CASSARPEGGGELFF
TGTGCCAGTAGTGCCCGCCCCGAGGGCGGCGGGGAGCTGTTTTTT
>-|TRBV2|TRBJ1-1|-
CASSGDRQAFF
TGTGCCAGCAGTGGAGACAGGCAAGCTTTCTTT
>few|TRBV14|TRBJ2-7|TRBD2
CASSRVTSGPYEQYF
TGTGCCAGCAGCCGAGTTACTAGCGGACCCTACGAGCAGTACTTC
>-|TRBV6-1|TRBJ2-2|-
CASFDTHTGELFF
TGTGCCAGCTTTGACACACACACCGGGGAGCTGTTTTTT
>-|TRBV7-6|TRBJ2-2|TRBD2
CASSRLAGNTGELFF
TGTGCCAGCAGCCGACTAGCGGGGAACACCGGGGAGCTGTTTTTT
>-|TRBV7-2|TRBJ2-3|TRBD2
CASSWVAGESDTQYF
TGTGCCAGCAGCTGGGTAGCGGGAGAGTCAGATACGCAGTATTTT
>-|TRBV4-2|TRBJ1-4|TRBD1
CASSQEGGSLGAREKLFF
TGTGCCAGCAGCCAAGAAGGGGGCTCTTTAGGGGCCCGTGAAAAACTGTTTTTT
>-|TRBV4-1|TRBJ1-5|-
CASSPMLTESNQPQHF
TGCGCCAGCAGCCCTATGTTAACAGAGAGCAATCAGCCCCAGCATTTT